These 20 T cell receptor beta chains originate from one sample sequenced in a study of response to subunit inactivated influenza vaccine. TCRdb re-analysed the RT-PCR reads in MiXCR, keeping a single row per CDR3 protein. The top ten hold approximately 8.3% of the sample, which has just under 250,000 distinct CDR3 sequences, 9% to 15% seen once. The sample consisted of non-naive T cells sorted from PBMCs, taken less than 15 days before vaccination. These receptors originate from a man aged 50-59 years who received an inactivated influenza vaccine.

This clonotype turned up a few times. This chain uses TRBV20-1 with TRBJ2-3, with D tentatively TRBD2 (5 bases). CDR1 DFQATT and CDR2 SNEGSKA come from the germline V gene (reference sequence). The CDR3 contains 14 residues. Trimming pared 3 bases from V and 4 bases from J, leaving 14 bases between. CDR3 region: CSASTAVGSDTQYF. In DNA, the CDR3 is TGCAGTGCTAGCACAGCGGTCGGCTCAGATACGCAGTATTTT.

The rearrangement uses TRBV4-1 and TRBJ1-5, with 7 bases matching TRBD1. Trimming took 5 bases from V and 7 from J; bases not matched to a gene: 5. CDR1 is MGHRA and CDR2 is YSYEKL in the germline V gene. This CDR3 has 13 residues. CDR3 in amino acids: CASSSRGGQPQHF. Written as DNA, the CDR3 is TGCGCCAGCAGCTCCAGGGGGGGCCAGCCCCAGCATTTT.

This clonotype showed up many times. This chain connects TRBV12-3 or TRBV12-4 to TRBJ2-1; TRBD1 matches at 10 bases. V lost 3 bases and J lost 5; bases outside the gene matches: 10. CDR3 length: 17 residues. For the CDR3, the DNA is TGTGCCAGCAGTTTCGGGGGTTGGGGACAGGGGAACAATGAGCAGTTCTTC. Its translation: CASSFGGWGQGNNEQFF.

The V call is TRBV6-2 or TRBV6-3, the J call TRBJ1-2, with TRBD1 identical over 8 bases. The CDR3 totals 14 residues. The trim removed 6 bases at V and 7 bases at J, leaving 10 bases unmatched. Germline V gene sequence: CDR1 MNHEY, CDR2 SVGEGT. In DNA, the CDR3 is TGTGCCAGCAGAAAGACAGGGGAGAGCTCTGGCTACACCTTC. Amino acids: CASRKTGESSGYTF.

This clonotype has a count of ten or more. The V and J genes are TRBV20-1 and TRBJ2-5; the D gene is possibly TRBD2 (5 bases). The ends were cut back, 3 bases at V and 1 base at J, with 18 bases in the middle. This CDR3 spans 16 amino acids. Germline CDR1 and CDR2: DFQATT and SNEGSKA (reference sequence). The CDR3 coding sequence is TGCAGTGCTAGTTCCGGCGGGCTGTCTACCCAAGAGACCCAGTACTTC. Residues: CSASSGGLSTQETQYF.

The CDR3 loop is CAWSGLVSTDTQYF. CDR3 coding DNA: TGTGCCTGGTCGGGACTAGTAAGCACAGATACGCAGTATTTT. The rearrangement links TRBV30 to TRBJ2-3; 8 nucleotides match TRBD2. The CDR3 length is 14 residues. V gave up 5 bases and J gave up 0 bases; unmatched junction bases: 4. Germline CDR1 and CDR2: GTSNPN and SVGIG (reference sequence).

This clonotype was observed a handful of times. The V call is TRBV5-6, the J call TRBJ1-4; 9 bases agree with TRBD1. Looked up from germline, CDR1 is SGHDT and CDR2 is YYEEEE. The CDR3 spans 14 residues. Trimming removed 4 bases from V and 8 bases from J; junction bases left unmatched: 6. The DNA of the CDR3 is TGTGCCAGCAGCAGGGGACAGGGAAACGAAAAACTGTTTTTT. Translating gives CASSRGQGNEKLFF.

This clonotype has a count of ten or more. The chain combines TRBV12-3 or TRBV12-4 with TRBJ1-2; no clear D gene. V lost 1 base and J lost 7, with 13 bases in between. The CDR3 length is 14 residues. CDR3: CASSLESRTSGYTF. In DNA, the CDR3 is TGTGCCAGCAGTTTAGAATCCCGGACCTCTGGCTACACCTTC.

The table lists this clonotype with a few counts. The rearrangement uses TRBV4-2 and TRBJ2-3; D is possibly TRBD1 or TRBD2 (5 bases each). The CDR3 length is 16 residues. From germline, CDR1 is LGHNA and CDR2 YNFKEQ. V was pared by 1 base and J by 0 bases, with 11 bases between. The CDR3 is CASSQGLGASTDTQYF. For the CDR3, the DNA is TGTGCCAGCAGCCAAGGTCTCGGGGCTAGCACAGATACGCAGTATTTT.

The chain uses TRBV9 and TRBJ1-4, with D hard to call. Between the trimmed V and J ends, which lost 0 bases and 0 bases, there was a span of 12 bases. The CDR3 length is 17 residues. The germline gives CDR1 SGDLS, CDR2 YYNGEE. Here the CDR3 DNA reads TGTGCCAGCAGCGTAGACGGGAACCTTGCAACTAATGAAAAACTGTTTTTT. Protein product: CASSVDGNLATNEKLFF.

Ten or more counts support this clonotype. CDR3: CASSQDTRETQYF. For the CDR3, the DNA is TGTGCCAGCAGCCAAGACACGAGAGAGACCCAGTACTTC. The chain combines TRBV4-2 with TRBJ2-5, with D unclear. Trimming removed 0 bases at V and 4 bases at J, with 6 bases between. The CDR3 extends over 13 amino acids. Per the germline V gene, CDR1 is LGHNA and CDR2 is YNFKEQ.

This clonotype was recorded at least ten times. The rearrangement joins TRBV5-1 to TRBJ1-1; TRBD1 might be the D (5 bases). This CDR3 contains 13 residues. The germline gives CDR1 SGHRS, CDR2 YFSETQ. V lost 0 bases and J 7 bases, leaving 10 bases between the germline ends. The CDR3, as DNA: TGCGCCAGCAGCTTGGCAGGGCGGAGTGAAGCTTTCTTT. It codes for CASSLAGRSEAFF.

This clonotype was observed a few times. This chain uses TRBV7-8 with TRBJ1-5, with D possibly matching TRBD1 (5 bases). CDR1 is SGHVS and CDR2 is FQNEAQ in the germline V gene. V lost 0 bases, J lost 0 bases, and 9 bases lay in between. The CDR3 totals 16 residues. CDR3 residues: CASSLAGGISNQPQHF. CDR3 nucleotide sequence: TGTGCCAGCAGCTTAGCCGGGGGGATTAGCAATCAGCCCCAGCATTTT.

The rearrangement links TRBV29-1 to TRBJ1-1, with D perhaps matching TRBD1 (6 bases). This CDR3 region has 13 residues. The V end lost 6 bases, the J end lost 3 bases, and 14 bases lay between the germline ends. Per germline, CDR1 SQVTM and CDR2 ANQGSEA. The CDR3 reads CSVAGAWDTEAFF. The CDR3 DNA reads TGCAGCGTGGCAGGGGCCTGGGACACTGAAGCTTTCTTT.

The table lists this clonotype with a few counts. The rearrangement uses TRBV20-1 and TRBJ2-2; the match to TRBD1 covers 7 bases. Germline-derived CDR1 and CDR2 are DFQATT and SNEGSKA (reference sequence). After removal of 1 base from V and 1 base from J, the junction contained 0 bases not matched to a gene. CDR3 size: 14 residues. The CDR3 loop is CSARGQGNTGELFF. The CDR3 bases are TGCAGTGCTAGAGGACAGGGGAACACCGGGGAGCTGTTTTTT.

This rearrangement joins TRBV5-6 to TRBJ2-3; a weak D match, TRBD1 (5 bases). Germline V CDR1 and CDR2: SGHDT, YYEEEE. Trimming took off 0 bases at V and 2 bases at J, with 10 bases between the two ends. This CDR3 spans 15 amino acids. The CDR3 loop reads CASSLVGANTDTQYF. CDR3 in DNA: TGTGCCAGCAGCTTGGTAGGGGCCAACACAGATACGCAGTATTTT.

This clonotype appeared a few times. The chain has TRBV6-1 and TRBJ2-5; D is perhaps TRBD1 (6 bases). V lost 8 bases and J 3 bases, leaving 13 bases between the germline ends. In germline, CDR1 is MNHNS, CDR2 SASEGT. The CDR3 extends over 13 amino acids. CDR3 in DNA: TGTGCCAGCCAACGGTGGACAGAAGAGACCCAGTACTTC. Its protein product is CASQRWTEETQYF.

This clonotype appeared a few times. The chain employs TRBV7-9 and TRBJ1-2; 7 bases line up with TRBD1. V shed 1 base and J 7 bases; nucleotides not matched to a gene: 6. Germline V lookup: CDR1 SEHNR, CDR2 FQNEAQ (reference sequence). The CDR3 length is 14 residues. The CDR3 spells CASSLEGQTAGYTF. DNA for the CDR3: TGTGCCAGCAGCTTAGAGGGACAGACAGCTGGCTACACCTTC.

The chain joins TRBV19 to TRBJ2-1; the match to TRBD2 covers 9 bases. In germline, CDR1 is LNHDA, CDR2 SQIVND (reference sequence). Trimming removed 1 base from V and 5 bases from J; junction bases left unmatched: 3. The CDR3 runs 15 residues. Here the CDR3 DNA reads TGTGCCAGTAGTATAGTAGCGGGGGAGAACAATGAGCAGTTCTTC. Protein sequence: CASSIVAGENNEQFF.

This clonotype was picked up a small number of times. The CDR3 is CASSLLPYGYTF. The CDR3 nucleotides read TGCGCCAGCAGCCTCCTTCCCTATGGCTACACCTTC. The V call is TRBV5-1, the J call TRBJ1-2; D unclear. CDR3 length: 12 residues. Trimming pared 4 bases from V and 4 bases from J, leaving 8 bases between. Looked up from germline, CDR1 is SGHRS and CDR2 is YFSETQ.